This TCR beta chain was identified in a study of blood T cell repertoires in COVID-19. Study background: T cells, B-cell-depleted T cells, or PBMCs supplied cDNA or gDNA.

Per the authors' pipeline: Scientists estimated how many nucleated cells there were by amplifying reference gene primers. Assay used: immunoSEQ multiplex PCR; TCRdb lists only in-frame clones, some missing. That table supplies the V and J calls and clone size; D and trimming were determined from the DNA. The sample includes fewer than 15,000 clones, roughly 93% of them seen just once. This CDR3 has 15 amino acids. V trimming: 6 bases; J trimming: 1 base; junction bases outside the gene matches: 4. Germline V lookup: CDR1 MNHEY, CDR2 SVGEGT. The V and J genes are TRBV6-2 or TRBV6-3 and TRBJ2-2; 8 bases are a match to TRBD1. This receptor was identified in a human donor in a cohort sampled during active COVID-19. Material for sequencing was peripheral blood. The CDR3 region has the DNA TGTGCCAGCAGCCGACAGGGGTTGAACACCGGGGAGCTGTTTTTT. This gives the protein CASSRQGLNTGELFF.